Listed here is a single T cell receptor beta chain. A much larger clone sits a single nucleotide away, making a read error possible. This specimen belongs to a study of blood T cells in healthy people across ages. The germline V gene encodes CDR1 LGHNT and CDR2 FRNRAP. The CDR3 has 13 amino acids. The second PCR ran roughly 6 to 11 cycles with a sample-barcoded 5' primer and J-beta primers. A single record per CDR3 protein comes from TCRdb applying MiXCR to the 5' RACE reads. Altogether roughly 650,000 distinct CDR3 sequences are present, approximately 31% being singletons, with the ten largest covering roughly 14%.

V is TRBV12-5 and J is TRBJ2-4; 9 bases agree with TRBD1. The DNA end lines up better with TRBJ2-7; the J call may be wrong. This receptor was taken from a woman of 80 years or more in good health. Sequencing used blood. CDR3: CASDRDRAYEQYF. The CDR3, as DNA: TGTGCTAGTGATAGGGACAGGGCCTACGAGCAGTACTTC.